This TCR beta chain was identified during a study of monozygotic twins with inflammatory bowel disease. UMIs containing a 6-nucleotide sample barcode were added via template switching. TCRdb re-called the 5' RACE reads and catalogs CDR3 proteins one per entry, DNA excluded. This repertoire includes approximately 300,000 distinct CDR3 sequences. Germline values: CDR1 LNHDA, CDR2 SQIVND (reference sequence). The CDR3 extends over 12 amino acids. Whole blood that had not undergone T cell sorting provided the isolated total RNA. The sequence came from a human donor with ulcerative colitis or Crohn's disease, or a healthy co-twin of an affected twin (not recorded which). This chain links TRBV19 with TRBJ2-1. The sequenced sample consisted of blood. The CDR3 loop is CASSPRVDEQFF.